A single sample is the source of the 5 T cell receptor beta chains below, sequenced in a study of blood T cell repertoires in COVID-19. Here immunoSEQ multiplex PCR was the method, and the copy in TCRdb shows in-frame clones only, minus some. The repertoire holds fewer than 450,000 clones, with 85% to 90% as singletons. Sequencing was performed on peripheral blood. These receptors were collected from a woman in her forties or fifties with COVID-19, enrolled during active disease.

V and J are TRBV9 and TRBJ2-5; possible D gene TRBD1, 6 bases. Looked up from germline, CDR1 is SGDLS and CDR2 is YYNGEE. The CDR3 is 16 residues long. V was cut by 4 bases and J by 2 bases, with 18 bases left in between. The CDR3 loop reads CASSPSPGVGQETQYF. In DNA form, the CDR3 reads TGTGCCAGCAGCCCCAGCCCAGGGGTGGGGCAAGAGACCCAGTACTTC.

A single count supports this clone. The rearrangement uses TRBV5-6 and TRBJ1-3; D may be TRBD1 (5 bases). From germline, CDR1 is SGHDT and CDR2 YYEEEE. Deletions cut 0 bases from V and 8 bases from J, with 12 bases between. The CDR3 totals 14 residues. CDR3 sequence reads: CASSLVTQGYTIYF. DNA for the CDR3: TGTGCCAGCAGCTTGGTTACTCAGGGCTACACCATATATTTT.

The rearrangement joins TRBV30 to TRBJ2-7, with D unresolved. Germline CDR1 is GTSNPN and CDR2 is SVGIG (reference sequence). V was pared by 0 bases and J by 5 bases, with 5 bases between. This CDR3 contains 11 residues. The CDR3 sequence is CAWSVFDEQYF. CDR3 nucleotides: TGTGCCTGGAGTGTATTCGACGAGCAGTACTTC.

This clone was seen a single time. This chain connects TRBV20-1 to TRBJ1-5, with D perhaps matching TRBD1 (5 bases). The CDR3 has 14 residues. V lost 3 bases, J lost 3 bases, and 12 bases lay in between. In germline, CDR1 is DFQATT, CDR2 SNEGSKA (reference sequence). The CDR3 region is CSASMGGNNQPQHF. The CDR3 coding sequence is TGCAGTGCTAGTATGGGGGGTAACAATCAGCCCCAGCATTTT.

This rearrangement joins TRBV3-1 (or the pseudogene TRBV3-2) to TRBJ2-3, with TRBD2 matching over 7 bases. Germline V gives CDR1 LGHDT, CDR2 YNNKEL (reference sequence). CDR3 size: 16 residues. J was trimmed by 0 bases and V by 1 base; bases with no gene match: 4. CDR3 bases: TGTGCCAGCAGCCAAGCTGCGGGAGCTAGCACAGATACGCAGTATTTT. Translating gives CASSQAAGASTDTQYF.